Listed below are T cell receptor beta chains from one sample, sequenced in a study of T cell repertoires in ileal Crohn's disease. The repertoire was sequenced with immunoSEQ multiplex PCR; TCRdb's copy has only in-frame clones and lacks some. The table includes 2,500 to 3,500 clones, more than 75% detected once. Sample: ileal tissue. The receptors were gathered from an adult with Crohn's disease. Each CDR3 is given with its conserved first and last residue. D genes are given only for firm matches. Size is stated for part of the rows, as once, few or many counts, or as a class when the clone is expanded.

clone_size,j_call,d_call,v_call,cdr3_aa,cdr3_nt
NA,TRBJ2-7,NA,TRBV5-1,CASSLALTRGPYEQYF,TGCGCCAGCAGCTTGGCGCTGACTCGCGGACCCTACGAGCAGTACTTC
NA,TRBJ2-7,NA,TRBV29-1,CSVEVRNSYEQYF,TGCAGCGTTGAGGTCCGTAACTCCTACGAGCAGTACTTC
few,TRBJ1-1,NA,TRBV7-2,CASSQDFTNTEAFF,TGTGCCAGCAGCCAGGATTTCACGAACACTGAAGCTTTCTTT
NA,TRBJ2-1,NA,TRBV6-6,CASTPSRGPDNEQFF,TGTGCCAGCACCCCTTCTAGGGGCCCTGACAATGAGCAGTTCTTC
few,TRBJ2-1,NA,TRBV9,CASGGYNEQFF,TGTGCCAGCGGTGGCTACAATGAGCAGTTCTTC
large,TRBJ2-2,TRBD1,TRBV4-1,CASSQLTGSTGELFF,TGCGCCAGCAGCCAACTGACAGGGTCCACCGGGGAGCTGTTTTTT
NA,TRBJ2-2,TRBD1,TRBV4-1,CASSLTGTGELFF,TGCGCCAGCAGCCTGACAGGGACCGGGGAGCTGTTTTTT
once,TRBJ2-6,NA,TRBV5-4,CASSEEASGANVLTF,TGTGCCAGCAGCGAGGAGGCGTCTGGGGCCAACGTCCTGACTTTC
NA,TRBJ2-7,NA,TRBV5-8,CASSWGRPSYEQYF,TGTGCCAGCAGCTGGGGCAGGCCTTCCTACGAGCAGTACTTC
NA,TRBJ2-5,NA,TRBV5-1,CASSRTGNAQETQYF,TGCGCCAGCAGCCGTACAGGGAACGCACAAGAGACCCAGTACTTC
NA,TRBJ1-4,NA,TRBV19,CASSMGRTEKLFF,TGTGCCAGTAGTATGGGCAGAACTGAAAAACTGTTTTTT
NA,TRBJ1-2,NA,TRBV28,CASSLPGPSYGYTF,TGTGCCAGCAGTTTACCGGGACCCAGCTATGGCTACACCTTC
NA,TRBJ2-2,NA,TRBV6-1,CASTLEGGGTGELFF,TGTGCCAGCACTTTAGAGGGAGGGGGGACCGGGGAGCTGTTTTTT
NA,TRBJ2-5,TRBD2,TRBV14,CASSQALSGSSRPETQYF,TGTGCCAGCAGCCAAGCCCTTAGCGGGAGTTCCAGGCCGGAGACCCAGTACTTC
NA,TRBJ2-2,NA,TRBV9,CASSVGSPGELFF,TGTGCCAGCAGCGTAGGAAGTCCCGGGGAGCTGTTTTTT
NA,TRBJ2-2,TRBD2,TRBV19,CASSIVGGRKIGELFF,TGTGCCAGTAGTATAGTAGGCGGGAGGAAGATCGGGGAGCTGTTTTTT
NA,TRBJ1-2,NA,TRBV27,CASKTETGLRGYTF,TGTGCCAGCAAAACCGAAACAGGTCTCAGGGGCTACACCTTC
NA,TRBJ1-4,NA,TRBV5-6,CASSPGREVPTNEKLFF,TGTGCCAGCAGCCCTGGCAGGGAAGTCCCAACTAATGAAAAACTGTTTTTT
once,TRBJ2-5,NA,TRBV25-1,CASSSGSAFGTQYF,TGTGCCAGCAGTTCGGGTAGCGCGTTTGGGACCCAGTACTTC
few,TRBJ1-1,TRBD1,TRBV10-3,CAIRGATGPTEAFF,TGTGCCATCAGGGGGGCGACAGGGCCCACTGAAGCTTTCTTT
NA,TRBJ2-5,NA,TRBV30,CAWSGRKGAGAQYF,TGTGCCTGGAGTGGGAGAAAAGGGGCTGGGGCCCAGTACTTC
NA,TRBJ1-4,NA,TRBV9,CASSLGMNNEKLFF,TGTGCCAGCAGCCTCGGGATGAATAATGAAAAACTGTTTTTT
NA,TRBJ2-1,NA,TRBV7-2,CASSLAGALYNEQFF,TGTGCCAGCAGCTTAGCGGGTGCTCTCTACAATGAGCAGTTCTTC
few,TRBJ2-1,NA,TRBV5-4,CASSLRRTASYNEQFF,TGTGCCAGCAGCTTGAGGAGGACCGCGTCCTACAATGAGCAGTTCTTC
NA,TRBJ2-2,NA,TRBV7-8,CASSKRSRLSPGELFF,TGTGCCAGCAGCAAAAGGTCCCGGCTTAGCCCCGGGGAGCTGTTTTTT
NA,TRBJ2-2,TRBD1,TRBV5-1,CASSLGTGNTGELFF,TGCGCCAGCAGCTTGGGGACAGGGAACACCGGGGAGCTGTTTTTT
NA,TRBJ2-1,NA,TRBV6-4,CASSDSPNSPNEQFF,TGTGCCAGCAGTGACTCCCCCAATAGTCCCAATGAGCAGTTCTTC
NA,TRBJ2-7,TRBD1,TRBV7-2,CASSRGQTAYEQYF,TGTGCCAGCAGCCGGGGACAGACAGCCTACGAGCAGTACTTC
NA,TRBJ2-7,NA,TRBV12-5,CASAQDGSSFYEQYF,TGTGCTAGTGCTCAGGACGGCTCCTCGTTCTACGAGCAGTACTTC
NA,TRBJ2-5,TRBD2,TRBV18,CASSPAISGTSEKETQYF,TGTGCCAGCTCACCTGCTATTTCCGGGACTAGCGAGAAAGAGACCCAGTACTTC
large,TRBJ2-7,NA,TRBV6-1,CASSEAQSSASYEQYF,TGTGCCAGCAGTGAAGCGCAGTCCAGCGCAAGTTACGAGCAGTACTTC
NA,TRBJ2-1,NA,TRBV4-2,CASSPRSGGDNEQFF,TGTGCCAGCAGCCCCAGGTCGGGGGGCGACAATGAGCAGTTCTTC
NA,TRBJ1-5,NA,TRBV2,CASSERPQPQHF,TGTGCCAGCAGTGAAAGGCCTCAGCCCCAGCATTTT
NA,TRBJ2-3,NA,TRBV14,CASSQDLYTQYF,TGTGCCAGCAGCCAAGATCTGTATACGCAGTATTTT
NA,TRBJ2-2,TRBD1,TRBV28,CASSRLGQGTGELFF,TGTGCCAGCAGTAGATTGGGACAGGGGACCGGGGAGCTGTTTTTT
NA,TRBJ2-6,NA,TRBV7-9,CASSLDAASGANVLTF,TGTGCCAGCAGCTTAGATGCTGCCTCTGGGGCCAACGTCCTGACTTTC
NA,TRBJ2-4,NA,TRBV9,CASSVATGGAKNIQYF,TGTGCCAGCAGCGTAGCTACCGGCGGTGCCAAAAACATTCAGTACTTC
NA,TRBJ2-3,NA,TRBV7-9,CASSLAGGTDTQYF,TGTGCCAGCAGCTTAGCGGGAGGCACAGATACGCAGTATTTT
few,TRBJ2-7,TRBD2,TRBV7-2,CASSFLGLAETSYEQYF,TGTGCCAGCAGCTTTTTAGGACTAGCGGAGACCTCCTACGAGCAGTACTTC
NA,TRBJ2-7,TRBD1,TRBV28,CASSFSGQVSYEQYF,TGTGCCAGCAGTTTCTCGGGACAGGTGTCCTACGAGCAGTACTTC
NA,TRBJ2-1,NA,TRBV6-4,CASSDSWGPWNEQFF,TGTGCCAGCAGTGACTCGTGGGGGCCCTGGAATGAGCAGTTCTTC
NA,TRBJ2-1,NA,TRBV5-4,CASSRPKPSEQFF,TGTGCCAGCAGTCGGCCGAAACCCAGTGAGCAGTTCTTC
NA,TRBJ2-7,TRBD2,TRBV7-2,CASSLSGDYYEQYF,TGTGCCAGCAGCTTAAGCGGGGACTACTACGAGCAGTACTTC